This T cell receptor beta chain came from a study of blood T cell repertoires in COVID-19. Study overall: Italy, Spain and the United States were the sources of the convalescent and acute COVID-19 samples.

Original methodology: Quantification of nucleated cells was approximated via reference gene primer amplification. The method was immunoSEQ multiplex PCR; TCRdb's version includes in-frame clones alone and lacks a portion of them. The V and J calls and clone size were taken over from that table, and D and trimming were inferred from the DNA. Among 470,000 or so clones listed, around nine tenths were seen once. The CDR3 totals 12 residues. CDR1 SGHRS and CDR2 YFSETQ come from the germline V gene. The V gene end was trimmed by 5 bases and the J gene end by 8 bases; junction bases not matched to a gene: 3.

The sequenced sample consisted of peripheral blood. The chain recombines TRBV5-1 with TRBJ1-4, with 7 nucleotides matching TRBD1. The TCR comes from a woman aged 25 to 39 with acute or convalescent COVID-19. DNA of the CDR3: TGCGCCAGCAGTTCAGGGGGGGAAAAACTGTTTTTT. Its translation: CASSSGGEKLFF.